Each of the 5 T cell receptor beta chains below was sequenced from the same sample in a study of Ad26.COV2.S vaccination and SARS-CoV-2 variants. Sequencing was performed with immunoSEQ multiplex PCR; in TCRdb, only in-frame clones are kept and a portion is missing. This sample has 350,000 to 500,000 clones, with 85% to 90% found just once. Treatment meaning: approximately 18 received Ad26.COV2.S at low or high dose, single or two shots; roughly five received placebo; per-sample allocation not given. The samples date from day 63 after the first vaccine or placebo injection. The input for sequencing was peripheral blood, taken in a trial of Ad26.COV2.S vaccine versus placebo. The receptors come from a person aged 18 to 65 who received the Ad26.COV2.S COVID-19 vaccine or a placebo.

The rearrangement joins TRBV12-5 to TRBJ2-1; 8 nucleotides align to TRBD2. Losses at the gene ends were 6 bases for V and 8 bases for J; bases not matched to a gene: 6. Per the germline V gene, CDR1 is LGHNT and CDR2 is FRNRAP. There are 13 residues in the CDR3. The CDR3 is CASGSDGRDEQFF. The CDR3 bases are TGTGCTAGTGGCTCCGACGGGAGGGATGAGCAGTTCTTC.

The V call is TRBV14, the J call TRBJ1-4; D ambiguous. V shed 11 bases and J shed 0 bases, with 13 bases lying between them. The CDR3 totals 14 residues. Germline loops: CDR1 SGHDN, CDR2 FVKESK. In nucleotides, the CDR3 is TGTGCCCCCCTGGCTGGTTCAACTAATGAAAAACTGTTTTTT. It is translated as CAPLAGSTNEKLFF.

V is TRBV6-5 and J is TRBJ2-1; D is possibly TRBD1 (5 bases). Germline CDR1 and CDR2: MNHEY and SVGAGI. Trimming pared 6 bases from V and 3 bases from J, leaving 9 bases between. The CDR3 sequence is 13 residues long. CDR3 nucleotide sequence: TGTGCCAGCAGGGTCAGGGTCTACAATGAGCAGTTCTTC. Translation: CASRVRVYNEQFF.

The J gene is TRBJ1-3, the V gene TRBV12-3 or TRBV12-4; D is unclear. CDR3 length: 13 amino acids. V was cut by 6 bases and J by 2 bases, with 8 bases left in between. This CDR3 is CASRTGAGNTIYF. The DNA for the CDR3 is TGTGCCAGCAGAACCGGGGCTGGAAACACCATATATTTT.

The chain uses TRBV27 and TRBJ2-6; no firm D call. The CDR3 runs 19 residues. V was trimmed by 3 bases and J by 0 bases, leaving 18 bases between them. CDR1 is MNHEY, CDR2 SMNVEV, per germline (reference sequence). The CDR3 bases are TGTGCCAGCAGTTTTAAGTCGGTACCTTATTACTCTGGGGCCAACGTCCTGACTTTC. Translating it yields CASSFKSVPYYSGANVLTF.